This note documents a single TCR beta chain sequence. The data were taken from a study of OX40 agonist ivuxolimab in advanced cancers. Across the study: The drug used for patients, ivuxolimab, was an agonistic anti-OX40 (CD134) antibody. The dose-escalation group included hepatocellular carcinoma, melanoma, renal cell carcinoma and head and neck cancer. Three patients showed partial responses: one hepatocellular carcinoma and two cutaneous melanoma cases.

V was trimmed by 2 bases and J by 3 bases, leaving 4 bases between them. The CDR3 is 11 residues long. The germline CDR1 and CDR2 sequences are DFQATT and SNEGSKA (reference sequence). Assay: immunoSEQ multiplex PCR; the TCRdb copy retains only in-frame clones and omits some. The sample has over 55,000 clones, over 85% seen once. The material was CD4+ or CD8+ T cells sorted from blood, obtained in a trial of the OX40 agonist ivuxolimab. This chain joins TRBV20-1 and TRBJ1-1, with D unclear. This receptor was taken from an adult with an advanced solid tumor such as melanoma, head and neck, liver or kidney cancer. The CDR3 DNA reads TGCAGTGCTAGACAGGACACTGAAGCTTTCTTT. Translated, it gives CSARQDTEAFF.